This T cell receptor (beta chain) was identified during a study of control samples from healthy donors and cancer patients. Sequenced by immunoSEQ multiplex PCR; TCRdb stores in-frame clones only, minus some. The sample has approximately 100,000 clones, 75% to 90% seen once. Trimming removed 8 bases from V and 5 bases from J; junction bases left unmatched: 2. Looked up from germline, CDR1 is SGHNT and CDR2 is YENEEA. The CDR3 contains 13 residues. The sequence was obtained from a man aged 30 to 45 in good health. Material: blood. This chain joins TRBV11-3 and TRBJ1-6; TRBD1 matches 8 bases. This CDR3 reads CASSDRDNSPLHF. In nucleotides, the CDR3 is TGTGCCAGCTCGGACAGGGATAATTCACCCCTCCACTTT.